These 32 T cell receptor beta chains came from one sample sequenced in a study of blood T cell repertoires in COVID-19 (dated by TCRdb to the early 2020s). Library prep was done by the immunoSEQ multiplex PCR assay. Drawn from immuneACCESS, this table holds only the in-frame rearrangements with V and J called that TCRdb kept. Clones are partly lost; checked studies trace under half to an unresolved V gene and leave the rest unexplained. The sample contains 200,000 or so clones, approximately 89% of them found a single time. Under 3% of the sample is held by the ten biggest clonotypes. The sample taken for sequencing was PBMCs or T cells enriched from blood (not recorded which). The receptors were sampled from a woman aged 40 to 55 with acute COVID-19.

There are a few counts of this clone. CDR3 amino acids: CASRHDSYEQYF. DNA of the CDR3: TGTGCCAGCAGACATGACAGTTACGAGCAGTACTTC. J is TRBJ2-7 and V is TRBV6-6; D might be TRBD1 (5 bases). The germline gives CDR1 MNHNY, CDR2 SVGAGI (reference sequence). The CDR3 consists of 12 residues. The V gene lost 6 bases and the J gene lost 4 bases, with 10 bases spanning the gap.

As concerns this clone: Germline and junction disagree at one end, which may indicate a read error. The J gene is TRBJ2-7, the V gene TRBV7-2; TRBD2 aligns across 12 bases. This CDR3 contains 15 residues. Germline CDR1 SGHTA, CDR2 FQGNSA. CDR3 loop: CASSLAGGEPYEQYF. As DNA, the CDR3 is TGTGCCAGCAGCCTAGCGGGAGGGGAGCCCTACGAGCAGTACTTC.

CDR3 DNA sequence: TGTGCCAGCAGCCAAAATATGGCTAGCGTTCTCGAGCAGTACTTC. Its protein is CASSQNMASVLEQYF. The chain employs TRBV3-1 (or the pseudogene TRBV3-2) and TRBJ2-7; TRBD2 is a possible D gene (6 bases). Germline-derived CDR1 and CDR2 are LGHDT and YNNKEL (reference sequence). V lost 2 bases to trimming and J lost 6 bases, with 17 bases between them. The CDR3 contains 15 residues.

In its sample, this clone was seen once. The chain links TRBV19 to TRBJ1-1; a weak D match, TRBD1 (5 bases). The germline V and J ends were trimmed by 6 bases and 5 bases, with 16 bases remaining between them. The CDR3 runs 14 residues. Germline CDR1 LNHDA, CDR2 SQIVND (reference sequence). The CDR3 bases are TGTGCCAGTAGCGACTCAGGGTTTTGGACTGAAGCTTTCTTT. Protein sequence: CASSDSGFWTEAFF.

CDR3 sequence (DNA): TGTGCCACTGGGAAATCTAGCGGGGGGTCTCAGTTCTTC. Translated, it gives CATGKSSGGSQFF. The chain joins TRBV6-4 to TRBJ2-1; 11 positions agree with TRBD2. After removal of 10 bases from V and 13 bases from J, the junction contained 12 bases not matched to a gene. This CDR3 is built from 13 residues. CDR1 is MRHNA, CDR2 SNTAGT, per germline.

CDR3 sequence reads: CASSEGGAEAFF. For the CDR3, the DNA is TGCGCCAGCAGTGAGGGGGGGGCTGAAGCTTTCTTT. The chain is built from TRBV10-2 and TRBJ1-1; possibly TRBD1 for D (5 bases). Trimming cost V 2 bases and J 6 bases, with 7 bases left between them. This CDR3 comprises 12 residues. Germline-derived CDR1 and CDR2 are WSHSY and SAAADI.

The chain uses TRBV19 and TRBJ1-3; the match to TRBD1 covers 8 bases. The V gene's germline CDR1 is LNHDA and CDR2 SQIVND (reference sequence). The CDR3 has 15 residues. After removal of 7 bases from V and 4 bases from J, the junction contained 9 bases not matched to a gene. In DNA, the CDR3 is TGTGCCAGTATTCGCGACAGGGGCCGCGGAAACACCATATATTTT. Translation gives CASIRDRGRGNTIYF.

This rearrangement joins TRBV18 to TRBJ1-1; 7 nucleotides match TRBD1. The germline V gene encodes CDR1 KGHSH and CDR2 LQKENI. The junction had 8 bases not matched to a gene; V was cut back by 0 bases and J by 7 bases. This CDR3 spans 15 amino acids. CDR3 region: CASSPPPQGRSEAFF. Written as DNA, the CDR3 is TGTGCCAGCTCACCACCCCCACAGGGGCGGAGTGAAGCTTTCTTT.

In its sample, this clone was seen once. The gene calls are TRBV30 and TRBJ2-3; D gene unclear. Germline-derived CDR1 and CDR2 are GTSNPN and SVGIG (reference sequence). V dropped 0 bases and J dropped 3 bases, with 7 bases sitting between them. This CDR3 is built from 13 residues. The CDR3 spells CAWSVVATDTQYF. The CDR3 bases are TGTGCCTGGAGTGTGGTAGCAACAGATACGCAGTATTTT.

The chain uses TRBV4-1 and TRBJ1-4; 9 nucleotides align to TRBD1. This CDR3 is 18 amino acids long. The V segment lost 2 bases and the J segment 7 bases; nucleotides outside the gene matches: 14. Germline CDR1 reads MGHRA; CDR2 reads YSYEKL. CDR3 sequence reads: CASSQSGTGKVESEKLFF. In DNA, the CDR3 is TGCGCCAGCAGCCAATCCGGGACAGGGAAGGTGGAGAGTGAAAAACTGTTTTTT.

The chain carries TRBV5-1 and TRBJ1-2; 7 nucleotides align to TRBD1. V lost 4 bases, J lost 8 bases, and 14 bases stayed unmatched. Germline CDR1 reads SGHRS; CDR2 reads YFSETQ. CDR3 length: 15 amino acids. The CDR3 sequence is CASSPSSRDSEGYTF. Here the CDR3 DNA reads TGCGCCAGCAGCCCGTCGTCCCGGGACAGTGAAGGCTACACCTTC.

The CDR3: CASSLDLYQETQYF. CDR3 in DNA: TGTGCCAGCAGCTTAGACTTGTACCAAGAGACCCAGTACTTC. The rearrangement links TRBV7-8 to TRBJ2-5; D unclear. The V end was cut by 1 base, the J end by 0 bases, with 6 bases between. CDR1 is SGHVS and CDR2 is FQNEAQ in the germline V gene. This CDR3 contains 14 residues.

The chain recombines TRBV7-2 with TRBJ2-3, with TRBD2 matching over 9 bases. V shed 1 base and J 2 bases; nucleotides not matched to a gene: 7. The CDR3 totals 17 residues. CDR1 and CDR2 (germline): SGHTA, FQGNSA. The CDR3, as DNA: TGTGCCAGCAGCTTAGGCGGGACTAGCTTACTCACAGATACGCAGTATTTT. Translating it yields CASSLGGTSLLTDTQYF.

This clone was detected only once. The V call is TRBV27, the J call TRBJ2-2, with a weak D call TRBD2 (7 bases). Trimming took 1 base from V and 4 from J, leaving 13 bases between them. In germline, CDR1 is MNHEY, CDR2 SMNVEV (reference sequence). This CDR3 comprises 16 residues. CDR3 nucleotides: TGTGCCAGCAGTTTATTCGGGGGGCAAGGCACCGGGGAGCTGTTTTTT. Residues: CASSLFGGQGTGELFF.

The chain carries TRBV7-9 and TRBJ1-4; 8 nucleotides agree with TRBD1. J gave up 3 bases and V 1 base, and 7 bases lay outside the gene matches. Germline loops: CDR1 SEHNR, CDR2 FQNEAQ (reference sequence). The CDR3 covers 17 residues. Here the CDR3 reads CASSLDRGLSSNEKLFF. The CDR3 bases are TGTGCCAGCAGCTTAGACAGGGGGTTATCCTCTAATGAAAAACTGTTTTTT.

This chain connects TRBV18 to TRBJ2-1, with no clear D. V was clipped by 2 bases and J by 0 bases, with 8 bases between them. The CDR3 is made up of 15 amino acids. CDR1 is KGHSH and CDR2 is LQKENI in the germline V gene. CDR3 protein: CASSPRRSSYNEQFF. The CDR3 DNA sequence: TGTGCCAGCTCACCAAGAAGGAGCTCCTACAATGAGCAGTTCTTC.

The rearrangement links TRBV10-3 to TRBJ1-1; possibly TRBD1 for D (5 bases). The germline V gene encodes CDR1 ENHRY and CDR2 SYGVKD. There are 15 residues in the CDR3. V shed 6 bases and J shed 1 base, with 15 bases lying between them. CDR3 sequence reads: CAISDPGHQNTEAFF. Here the CDR3 DNA reads TGTGCCATCAGCGACCCAGGACACCAGAACACTGAAGCTTTCTTT.

This clone was detected only once. The gene calls are TRBV21-1 and TRBJ2-7; TRBD2 is the table's D call, not checked against the DNA. TRBV21-1 is tagged as a pseudogene. The CDR3 is 19 amino acids. For the CDR3, the DNA is TGTGCCAGCAGCAAAGGTCCACCCAGGGCTAGCGGTAAAACCTACGAGCAGTACTTC. Translation: CASSKGPPRASGKTYEQYF.

The chain couples TRBV5-1 to TRBJ1-6, with a weak D call TRBD1 (6 bases). This CDR3 is 16 amino acids long. V was clipped by 0 bases and J by 6 bases, with 13 bases between them. Per the germline V gene, CDR1 is SGHRS and CDR2 is YFSETQ. In DNA form, the CDR3 reads TGCGCCAGCAGCTTGGGGGACATAACAATTAATTCACCCCTCCACTTT. Encoded protein: CASSLGDITINSPLHF. Combining the CDR3 with reference TRBV5-1 and TRBJ1-6 gives the whole variable domain KAGVTQTPRYLIKTRGQQVTLSCSPISGHRSVSWYQQTPGQGLQFLFEYFSETQRNKGNFPGRFSGRQFSNSRSEMNVSTLELGDSALYLCASSLGDITINSPLHFGNGTRLTVT.

The J gene is TRBJ2-2, the V gene TRBV7-8, with 12 bases aligning to TRBD1. V shed 7 bases and J 8 bases; nucleotides not matched to a gene: 11. The CDR3 is 16 residues long. Per the germline V gene, CDR1 is SGHVS and CDR2 is FQNEAQ. The CDR3 is CASTEPGTGGYGELFF. CDR3 nucleotides: TGTGCCAGCACCGAACCCGGGACAGGGGGCTATGGGGAGCTGTTTTTT. Variable domain in full (rest from reference TRBV7-8 and TRBJ2-2): GAGVSQSPRYKVAKRGQDVALRCDPISGHVSLFWYQQALGQGPEFLTYFQNEAQLDKSGLPSDRFFAERPEGSVSTLKIQRTQQEDSAVYLCASTEPGTGGYGELFFGEGSRLTVL.

The rearrangement uses TRBV30 and TRBJ2-7, with TRBD2 matching over 7 bases. Per the germline V gene, CDR1 is GTSNPN and CDR2 is SVGIG (reference sequence). V was clipped by 4 bases and J by 5 bases; unmatched bases: 17. This CDR3 has 16 amino acids. The CDR3 reads CAWTPGGSYPRNEQYF. Here the CDR3 DNA reads TGTGCCTGGACCCCCGGCGGGAGCTACCCTCGAAACGAGCAGTACTTC.

This chain joins TRBV19 and TRBJ2-3; no firm D call. The V end was cut by 5 bases, the J end by 2 bases, with 8 bases between. The germline gives CDR1 LNHDA, CDR2 SQIVND (reference sequence). CDR3 size: 13 residues. The CDR3 coding sequence is TGTGCCAGTAGTGAAGACTTCACAGATACGCAGTATTTT. It codes for CASSEDFTDTQYF.

The chain combines TRBV14 with TRBJ1-2; TRBD1 is a possible D gene (6 bases). From germline, CDR1 is SGHDN and CDR2 FVKESK. Trimming removed 4 bases at V and 7 bases at J, with 16 bases between. The CDR3 loop spans 14 amino acids. CDR3 DNA sequence: TGTGCCAGCAGCCCAACCTTAGGGGGTCCTGGCTACACCTTC. Translated: CASSPTLGGPGYTF.

The chain is built from TRBV11-2 and TRBJ1-6; D is perhaps TRBD1 (5 bases). Trimming took off 2 bases at V and 7 bases at J, with 12 bases between the two ends. CDR1 is SGHAT and CDR2 is FQNNGV in the germline V gene. The CDR3 is made up of 15 amino acids. CDR3 residues: CASSLTGRTNSPLHF. The CDR3 coding sequence is TGTGCCAGCAGCTTAACGGGCAGGACAAATTCACCCCTCCACTTT.

The chain couples TRBV5-4 to TRBJ1-1, with D perhaps matching TRBD1 (5 bases). The CDR3 is made up of 13 amino acids. Trimming cost V 2 bases and J 6 bases, with 11 bases left between them. Germline CDR1 is SGHNT and CDR2 is YYREEE (reference sequence). CDR3 sequence (DNA): TGTGCCAGCAGCTTAAGGGGCGTCCCTGAAGCTTTCTTT. Its translation: CASSLRGVPEAFF. Full variable domain (outside the CDR3, taken from reference TRBV5-4 and TRBJ1-1): ETGVTQSPTHLIKTRGQQVTLRCSSQSGHNTVSWYQQALGQGPQFIFQYYREEENGRGNFPPRFSGLQFPNYSSELNVNALELDDSALYLCASSLRGVPEAFFGQGTRLTVV.

This chain links TRBV10-3 with TRBJ2-1; 10 bases align to TRBD1. Unmatched junction bases numbered 3, after V lost 2 bases and J lost 8 bases. Per the germline V gene, CDR1 is ENHRY and CDR2 is SYGVKD. The CDR3 extends over 14 amino acids. The CDR3 DNA reads as TGTGCCATCAGTGAGGGGGACAGGGGCGATGAGCAGTTCTTC. Translation: CAISEGDRGDEQFF.

The V and J genes are TRBV7-3 and TRBJ2-7, with a weak D call TRBD1 (6 bases). Germline lookup yields CDR1 SGHTA and CDR2 FQGTGA. V was clipped by 5 bases and J by 0 bases, with 17 bases between them. The CDR3 covers 16 residues. CDR3 sequence (DNA): TGTGCCAGCAGCCAGTCCACACAGGGACACTCCTACGAGCAGTACTTC. Translated, it gives CASSQSTQGHSYEQYF.

The chain links TRBV2 to TRBJ1-6; no clear D. V was shortened by 5 bases and J by 10 bases, with 15 bases between the two germline ends. Germline V gives CDR1 SNHLY, CDR2 FYNNEI. The length of the CDR3 is 14 residues. As DNA, the CDR3 is TGTGCCAGCAGTCCCGGGGTAGAAACGTCACCCCTCCACTTT. Translating it yields CASSPGVETSPLHF.

Notes on this clone: Other DNA sequences in the sample encode the same CDR3. This chain uses TRBV4-1 with TRBJ2-3, with D hard to call. V lost 0 bases to trimming and J lost 2 bases, with 9 bases between them. CDR3 length: 15 residues. Germline V gene data show CDR1 as MGHRA and CDR2 as YSYEKL. Here the CDR3 DNA reads TGCGCCAGCAGCCAAGATCCGGGTTTCACAGATACGCAGTATTTT. It codes for CASSQDPGFTDTQYF.

The count of this clone is one. V usage is TRBV30 and J usage is TRBJ2-1; 7 nucleotides agree with TRBD2. The V segment lost 2 bases and the J segment 3 bases; nucleotides outside the gene matches: 7. Germline V gives CDR1 GTSNPN, CDR2 SVGIG (reference sequence). This CDR3 comprises 15 residues. This CDR3 is CAWSSGGTRYNEQFF. The CDR3 DNA reads as TGTGCCTGGAGTTCCGGGGGGACCCGCTACAATGAGCAGTTCTTC.

V usage is TRBV5-1 and J usage is TRBJ2-1, with 7 bases matching TRBD2. The germline gives CDR1 SGHRS, CDR2 YFSETQ. Trimming cost V 2 bases and J 1 base; bases outside gene matches: 6. This CDR3 contains 16 residues. DNA of the CDR3: TGCGCCAGCAGCTTAGCCGGGGGGATTTCCTACAATGAGCAGTTCTTC. Protein: CASSLAGGISYNEQFF.

The chain combines TRBV14 with TRBJ2-7, with D possibly being TRBD1 (6 bases). Germline V gene lookup returns CDR1 SGHDN and CDR2 FVKESK. V was pared by 4 bases and J by 5 bases, with 12 bases between. CDR3 size: 13 residues. CDR3 coding DNA: TGTGCCAGCAGCCTCCTCACAGGGAACGAGCAGTACTTC. Translating it yields CASSLLTGNEQYF.